This T cell receptor (beta chain) was identified in a study of T-cell memory formation after mild COVID-19. Study-wide results and limits: Contracting clones from day 15 to 85 showed balanced CD4/CD8; later expanders favored CD4+. Those CD4+ clones that contracted were mainly in CM and EM (CD8+ ones in EMRA). In pre-infection memory, a portion of responding clones appeared, which suggested that cross-reactive memory joined.

TCRdb analysed the 5' RACE reads with MiXCR anew, one entry per CDR3 protein. The data hold roughly 130,000 distinct CDR3 sequences, with about 17% observed a single time. This clonotype was counted a few times. The antigen is not known. Germline V gives CDR1 MNHEY, CDR2 SVGEGT. V lost 2 bases and J lost 1; bases outside the gene matches: 12. The CDR3 is 18 amino acids. The origin of this receptor is a man between 18 and 29 years old who had mild COVID-19 (a few samples of this study predate the infection). Cell type and time point are not known. This sequence joins TRBV6-2 or TRBV6-3 and TRBJ1-1, with TRBD1 matching over 8 bases. The sequencing input was PBMCs or a T cell subset sorted from them (not recorded which). In DNA, the CDR3 is TGTGCCAGCAGTTACGGAAAAACAGGGGGGGCGAGGAACACTGAAGCTTTCTTT. It is translated as CASSYGKTGGARNTEAFF.